Below are 24 T cell receptor beta chains sequenced from a single sample in a study of control samples from healthy donors and cancer patients. The table came from immunoSEQ multiplex PCR; TCRdb's copy has only in-frame clones and leaves some out. In the table there are tens of thousands of clones, approximately 90% of which are singletons. The sample taken for sequencing was PBMCs. The receptors here all came from a middle-aged woman with head and neck cancer.

The chain uses TRBV5-1 and TRBJ1-2; no reliable D call. This CDR3 has 12 residues. In germline, CDR1 is SGHRS, CDR2 YFSETQ. Trimming took 0 bases from V and 8 from J, leaving 8 bases between them. The CDR3 sequence is CASSLGTTGYTF. CDR3 coding DNA: TGCGCCAGCAGCTTGGGGACTACGGGCTACACCTTC. Based on the CDR3 plus reference TRBV5-1 and TRBJ1-2, the full variable domain is KAGVTQTPRYLIKTRGQQVTLSCSPISGHRSVSWYQQTPGQGLQFLFEYFSETQRNKGNFPGRFSGRQFSNSRSEMNVSTLELGDSALYLCASSLGTTGYTFGSGTRLTVV.

The chain links TRBV19 to TRBJ1-1; D is undetermined. The V gene lost 3 bases and the J gene lost 4 bases, with 15 bases spanning the gap. The CDR3 has 15 residues. Germline loops: CDR1 LNHDA, CDR2 SQIVND (reference sequence). As DNA, the CDR3 is TGTGCCAGTAGTATTAATAAGATGTTGGGCACTGAAGCTTTCTTT. It specifies CASSINKMLGTEAFF.

The chain uses TRBV6-5 and TRBJ2-7; TRBD1 agrees at 8 bases. V dropped 2 bases and J dropped 5; count of bases not matched to a gene: 5. Germline CDR1 MNHEY, CDR2 SVGAGI. The CDR3 spans 14 residues. CDR3 amino acids: CASSYRRGPNEQYF. Written as DNA, the CDR3 is TGTGCCAGCAGTTACCGCAGGGGGCCGAACGAGCAGTACTTC.

The chain has TRBV4-1 and TRBJ1-2; a weak D match, TRBD1 (6 bases). The CDR3 extends over 15 amino acids. Looked up from germline, CDR1 is MGHRA and CDR2 is YSYEKL. V lost 2 bases, J lost 8 bases, and 18 bases lay in between. The CDR3 sequence is CASSQPGRGPGGYTF. CDR3 DNA sequence: TGCGCCAGCAGCCAACCCGGCCGGGGGCCGGGGGGCTACACCTTC.

The rearrangement joins TRBV27 to TRBJ1-2; the match to TRBD1 covers 10 bases. The CDR3 covers 15 residues. V was pared by 2 bases and J by 7 bases, with 7 bases of the junction left unmatched. CDR1 MNHEY and CDR2 SMNVEV come from the germline V gene (reference sequence). The CDR3 DNA reads as TGTGCCAGCAGTTTACCGGGACAGGGGTGGGGTGGCTACACCTTC. It specifies CASSLPGQGWGGYTF.

The chain carries TRBV10-3 and TRBJ1-6; perhaps TRBD1 as D (6 bases). V lost 10 bases and J lost 5, with 12 bases in between. Per germline, CDR1 ENHRY and CDR2 SYGVKD. CDR3 size: 13 residues. The CDR3 sequence: CASAGDNNSPLHF. DNA for the CDR3: TGTGCCAGCGCAGGGGACAATAATTCACCCCTCCACTTT.

The J gene is TRBJ2-1, the V gene TRBV7-9; D call uncertain. In germline, CDR1 is SEHNR, CDR2 FQNEAQ (reference sequence). Deletions cut 0 bases from V and 0 bases from J, with 9 bases between. This CDR3 spans 16 amino acids. The DNA of the CDR3 is TGTGCCAGCAGCTTAGCCCAGTTAAGCTCCTACAATGAGCAGTTCTTC. This encodes CASSLAQLSSYNEQFF.

This sequence joins TRBV30 and TRBJ2-1; TRBD2 agrees at 12 bases. V gave up 3 bases and J gave up 6 bases; unmatched junction bases: 6. This CDR3 spans 15 amino acids. Per germline, CDR1 GTSNPN and CDR2 SVGIG (reference sequence). The CDR3 here is CAWSTTSGSGNEQFF. The DNA for the CDR3 is TGTGCCTGGAGCACGACTAGCGGGAGTGGCAATGAGCAGTTCTTC.

This chain uses TRBV24-1 with TRBJ2-1; possibly TRBD1 or TRBD2 for D (6 bases each). V lost 2 bases and J 12 bases, leaving 19 bases between the germline ends. The CDR3 has 15 residues. Germline V CDR1 and CDR2: KGHDR, SFDVKD. This CDR3 is CATSDSARGPGAQFF. DNA for the CDR3: TGTGCCACCAGTGATTCGGCTCGGGGGCCGGGAGCGCAGTTCTTC.

This chain connects TRBV10-2 to TRBJ1-6; 7 bases fit TRBD1. The CDR3 runs 14 residues. Germline assignment: CDR1 WSHSY and CDR2 SAAADI. The V segment lost 3 bases and the J segment 8 bases; nucleotides outside the gene matches: 4. The CDR3 nucleotides read TGCGCCAGCAGTGACAGGGGGAGTGATTCACCCCTCCACTTT. It encodes CASSDRGSDSPLHF.

The CDR3 bases are TGCGCCAGCAGTGAGGGGGGTCACTACAATGAGCAGTTCTTC. The encoded protein is CASSEGGHYNEQFF. The chain combines TRBV10-2 with TRBJ2-1; either TRBD1 or TRBD2 may supply D (5 bases each). This CDR3 has 14 amino acids. The V end was cut by 2 bases, the J end by 3 bases, with 8 bases between. CDR1 and CDR2 from the germline V gene are WSHSY and SAAADI.

CDR3 residues: CASSQAGVGGLTISYEQYF. CDR3 coding DNA: TGCGCCAGCAGCCAAGCAGGCGTAGGGGGACTCACTATCTCCTACGAGCAGTACTTC. This chain links TRBV4-1 with TRBJ2-7, with D perhaps TRBD1 or TRBD2 (6 bases each). Germline CDR1 and CDR2: MGHRA and YSYEKL. The CDR3 consists of 19 residues. The germline V and J ends were trimmed by 1 base and 0 bases, with 22 bases remaining between them.

The V gene is TRBV5-1, the J gene TRBJ2-2; 7 nucleotides agree with TRBD2. The CDR3 covers 15 residues. Germline CDR1 reads SGHRS; CDR2 reads YFSETQ. The trim removed 3 bases at V and 5 bases at J, leaving 7 bases unmatched. The CDR3 DNA reads TGCGCCAGCAGCTCTGTCCCGGGAGGTACCGGGGAGCTGTTTTTT. It specifies CASSSVPGGTGELFF.

DNA of the CDR3: TGTGCCAGCTCACCACCGGGAGGGTTCACTGAAGCTTTCTTT. Its protein is CASSPPGGFTEAFF. The chain uses TRBV18 and TRBJ1-1, with no clear D. CDR1 and CDR2 from the germline V gene are KGHSH and LQKENI. Trimming left V 0 bases short and J 4 bases short, with 9 bases between. This CDR3 spans 14 amino acids.

Only a few counts were recorded for this clone. This chain joins TRBV3-1 (or the pseudogene TRBV3-2) and TRBJ1-6, with 8 bases matching TRBD1. This CDR3 has 17 residues. CDR1 is LGHDT, CDR2 YNNKEL, per germline (reference sequence). V was pared by 4 bases and J by 7 bases, with 12 bases of the junction left unmatched. The CDR3 loop is CASSPSGQGILNSPLHF. The CDR3 DNA reads TGTGCCAGCAGCCCTTCCGGACAGGGTATTTTGAATTCACCCCTCCACTTT.

The chain recombines TRBV5-1 with TRBJ2-2; 13 positions agree with TRBD2. The trim removed 4 bases at V and 0 bases at J, leaving 6 bases unmatched. The CDR3 extends over 18 amino acids. Germline V gene lookup returns CDR1 SGHRS and CDR2 YFSETQ. The CDR3 here is CASSPGTSGNPNTGELFF. The CDR3 DNA follows: TGCGCCAGCAGCCCAGGGACTAGCGGGAACCCGAACACCGGGGAGCTGTTTTTT.

The V gene is TRBV6-7, the J gene TRBJ1-6; possibly TRBD1 for D (6 bases). TRBV6-7 carries the ORF label, with uncertain function. CDR3 size: 18 residues. The V end lost 2 bases, the J end lost 3 bases, and 17 bases lay between the germline ends. CDR3 protein: CASSYPSQNRVYNSPLHF. The CDR3 coding sequence is TGTGCCAGCAGTTACCCCTCTCAGAACAGGGTCTATAATTCACCCCTCCACTTT.

This sequence joins TRBV5-4 and TRBJ2-1; 8 bases fit TRBD1. The CDR3 loop spans 16 amino acids. The J segment lost 5 bases and the V segment lost 5 bases, leaving 12 bases of the junction unmatched. Germline CDR1 reads SGHNT; CDR2 reads YYREEE (reference sequence). The CDR3 nucleotides are TGTGCCAGCAGTACGACAGGGGCCGCCCTGAACAATGAGCAGTTCTTC. It encodes CASSTTGAALNNEQFF.

The chain employs TRBV30 and TRBJ1-1, with D possibly being TRBD1 (5 bases). Germline V gives CDR1 GTSNPN, CDR2 SVGIG (reference sequence). The CDR3 runs to 14 residues. Trimming removed 0 bases at V and 6 bases at J, with 14 bases between. The CDR3 reads CAWSVPVLRAEAFF. CDR3 in DNA: TGTGCCTGGAGTGTACCCGTTCTCAGGGCTGAAGCTTTCTTT.

The chain joins TRBV3-1 (or the pseudogene TRBV3-2) to TRBJ2-3; 8 bases map to TRBD2. Germline V gene data show CDR1 as LGHDT and CDR2 as YNNKEL (reference sequence). The CDR3 spans 17 residues. Losses at the gene ends were 4 bases for V and 0 bases for J; bases not matched to a gene: 9. DNA for the CDR3: TGTGCCAGCAGCCTCGGGCAGGGGACTAGAAGCACAGATACGCAGTATTTT. This codes for CASSLGQGTRSTDTQYF.

This chain links TRBV11-3 with TRBJ1-1; 9 bases line up with TRBD1. Germline CDR1 reads SGHNT; CDR2 reads YENEEA. This CDR3 has 17 residues. J lost 1 base, V lost 4 bases, and 10 bases had no gene match. The CDR3 reads CASSSSYGQGRNTEAFF. The CDR3 DNA sequence: TGTGCCAGCAGCTCATCGTATGGACAGGGGAGGAACACTGAAGCTTTCTTT.

The rearrangement uses TRBV27 and TRBJ1-2, with 9 bases identical to TRBD1. The CDR3 runs to 18 residues. Germline assignment: CDR1 MNHEY and CDR2 SMNVEV (reference sequence). V lost 0 bases to trimming and J lost 3 bases; unmatched junction nucleotides: 11. CDR3 amino acids: CASSLSAGTGYSDYGYTF. The CDR3 coding sequence is TGTGCCAGCAGTTTATCGGCTGGGACAGGGTACTCCGACTATGGCTACACCTTC.

The chain employs TRBV11-2 and TRBJ1-2, with a possible D match to TRBD1 (5 bases). The CDR3 length is 11 residues. CDR1 is SGHAT, CDR2 FQNNGV, per germline. V lost 3 bases to trimming and J lost 6 bases, with 5 bases between them. The CDR3 DNA follows: TGTGCCAGCAGCTTCAGGGATGGCTACACCTTC. Its translation is CASSFRDGYTF.

The chain carries TRBV5-1 and TRBJ2-3, with a weak D call TRBD1 (6 bases). V lost 4 bases and J 0 bases, leaving 6 bases between the germline ends. The germline CDR1 and CDR2 sequences are SGHRS and YFSETQ. There are 13 residues in the CDR3. DNA for the CDR3: TGCGCCAGCAGCAGGGGGAGCACAGATACGCAGTATTTT. Amino acids: CASSRGSTDTQYF.